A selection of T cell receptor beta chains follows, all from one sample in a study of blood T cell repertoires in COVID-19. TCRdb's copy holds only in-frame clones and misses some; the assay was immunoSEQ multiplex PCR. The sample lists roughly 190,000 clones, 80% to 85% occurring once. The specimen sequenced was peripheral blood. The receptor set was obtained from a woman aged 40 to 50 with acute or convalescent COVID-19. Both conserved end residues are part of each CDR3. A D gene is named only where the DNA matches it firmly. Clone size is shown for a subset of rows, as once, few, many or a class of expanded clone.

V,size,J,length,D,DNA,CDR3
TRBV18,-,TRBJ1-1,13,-,TGTGCCAGCTCCCCGTTTTCGACAGCGGAAGCTTTCTTT,CASSPFSTAEAFF
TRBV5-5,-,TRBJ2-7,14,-,TGTGCCAGCACACGCCAGGAGGGACCCTACGAGCAGTACTTC,CASTRQEGPYEQYF
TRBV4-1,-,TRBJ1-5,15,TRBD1,TGCGCCAGCAGCCAGCGGGACAGATCGAATCAGCCCCAGCATTTT,CASSQRDRSNQPQHF
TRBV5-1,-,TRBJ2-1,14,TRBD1,TGCGCCAGTAAACCGGGACAGGGGGAGAATGAGCAGTTCTTC,CASKPGQGENEQFF
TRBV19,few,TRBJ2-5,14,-,TGTGCCAGTAGTATAGGGGCAGGGGAAGAGACCCAGTACTTC,CASSIGAGEETQYF
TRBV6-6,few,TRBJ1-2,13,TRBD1,TGTGCCAGCAGTTACTCGACAGGGGGTGGCTACACCTTC,CASSYSTGGGYTF
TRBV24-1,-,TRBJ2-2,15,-,TGTGCCACCAGTGATGTAGCGCCGAACACCGGGGAGCTGTTTTTT,CATSDVAPNTGELFF
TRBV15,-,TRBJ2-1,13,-,TGTGCCACCAGCAGAGTTTATGACAATGAGCAGTTCTTC,CATSRVYDNEQFF
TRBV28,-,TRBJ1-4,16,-,TGTGCCAGCAGCTTAGCTCCAGGGGCCCCTAATGAAAAACTGTTTTTT,CASSLAPGAPNEKLFF
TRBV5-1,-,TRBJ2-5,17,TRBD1,TGCGCCAGCAGCGCGGAAGGACAGGGGAGTTCCCAAGAGACCCAGTACTTC,CASSAEGQGSSQETQYF
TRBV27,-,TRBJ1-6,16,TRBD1,TGTGCCAGCAGTTTATACTCCGGACAGGGACCGTCGGCCCTCCACTTT,CASSLYSGQGPSALHF
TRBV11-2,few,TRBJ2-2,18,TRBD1,TGTGCCAGCAGCTTAAACCTTAAAGGACAGGGGAAGACCGGGGAGCTGTTTTTT,CASSLNLKGQGKTGELFF
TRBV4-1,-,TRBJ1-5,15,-,TGCGCCAGCAGCCGGAATGGACAGAACAATCAGCCCCAGCATTTT,CASSRNGQNNQPQHF
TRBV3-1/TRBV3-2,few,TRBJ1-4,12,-,TGTGCCAGCAGCCAAGCGAATGAAAAACTGTTTTTT,CASSQANEKLFF
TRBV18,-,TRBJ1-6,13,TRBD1,TGTGCCAGCACAGGACAGGGGGGGTCACCCCTCCACTTT,CASTGQGGSPLHF
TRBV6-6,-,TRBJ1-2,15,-,TGTGCCAGCAGTTACTCCGAGACGGGGAGCTATGGCTACACCTTC,CASSYSETGSYGYTF
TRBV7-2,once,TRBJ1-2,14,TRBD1,TGTGCCAGCAGCCCAAATTTAGGGGGCCTTGGCTACACCTTC,CASSPNLGGLGYTF
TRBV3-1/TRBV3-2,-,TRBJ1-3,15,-,TGTGCCAGCAGCCAAGGGACAGCCTCTGGAAACACCATATATTTT,CASSQGTASGNTIYF
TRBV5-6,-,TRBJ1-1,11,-,TGTGCCAGCAGCTTTGCGGCTGAAGCTTTCTTT,CASSFAAEAFF
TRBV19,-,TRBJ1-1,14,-,TGTGCCAGTAGTAGTAGCCGCCTGACGGATGAAGCTTTCTTT,CASSSSRLTDEAFF
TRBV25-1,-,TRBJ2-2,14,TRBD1,TGTGCCAGCAGTGAGGGGACAGGGTTACGGGAGCTGTTTTTT,CASSEGTGLRELFF
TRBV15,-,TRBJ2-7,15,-,TGTGCCACCAGCAGAGGGGACATGAGCTCCTACGAGCAGTACTTC,CATSRGDMSSYEQYF
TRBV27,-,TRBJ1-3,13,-,TGTGCCAGCAGTGGGAGTTCTGGAAACACCATATATTTT,CASSGSSGNTIYF
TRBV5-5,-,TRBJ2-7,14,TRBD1,TGTGCCAGCAGCTACGGTGGGACAGGAACCGAGCAGTACTTC,CASSYGGTGTEQYF
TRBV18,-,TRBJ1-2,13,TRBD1,TGTGCCAGCTCCCCGATACCGACAGGGGACTACACCTTC,CASSPIPTGDYTF
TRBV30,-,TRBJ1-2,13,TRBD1,TGTGCCTGGAGTGTAGTTGAGGGGGCTGGCTACACCTTC,CAWSVVEGAGYTF
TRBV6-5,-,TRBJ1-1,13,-,TGTGCCAGCAGTCAGGCTGCGAACACTGAAGCTTTCTTT,CASSQAANTEAFF
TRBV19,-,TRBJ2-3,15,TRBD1,TGTGCCAGTAGTATTTCGGGACAGGGAGTAGATACGCAGTATTTT,CASSISGQGVDTQYF
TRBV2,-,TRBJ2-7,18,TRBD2,TGTGCCAGCAGAAGAGGGGGCCTAGCGGGAGGCCCGTCCTACGAGCAGTACTTC,CASRRGGLAGGPSYEQYF
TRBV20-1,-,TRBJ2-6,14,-,TGCAGTGCTAGTCGTAACTCTGGGGCCAACGTCCTGACTTTC,CSASRNSGANVLTF
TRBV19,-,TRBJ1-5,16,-,TGTGCCAGTGATGCTGACAGCTTCTCCGATTATCAGCCCCAGCATTTT,CASDADSFSDYQPQHF